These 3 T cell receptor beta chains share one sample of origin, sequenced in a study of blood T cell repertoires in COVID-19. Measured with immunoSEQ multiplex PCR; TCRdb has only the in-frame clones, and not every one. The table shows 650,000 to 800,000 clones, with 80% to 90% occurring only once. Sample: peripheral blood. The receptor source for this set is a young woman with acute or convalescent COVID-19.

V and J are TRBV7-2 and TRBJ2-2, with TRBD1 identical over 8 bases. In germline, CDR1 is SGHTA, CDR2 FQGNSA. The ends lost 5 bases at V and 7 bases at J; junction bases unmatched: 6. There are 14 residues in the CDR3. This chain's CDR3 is CASSRGQGSGELFF. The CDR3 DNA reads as TGTGCCAGCAGCCGTGGACAGGGTAGCGGGGAGCTGTTTTTT.

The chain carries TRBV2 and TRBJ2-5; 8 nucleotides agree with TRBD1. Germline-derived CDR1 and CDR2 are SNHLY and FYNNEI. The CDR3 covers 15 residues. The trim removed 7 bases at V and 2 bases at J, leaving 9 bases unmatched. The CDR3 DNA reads TGTGCCAGCACCTCGACAGGGGAACCTCAAGAGACCCAGTACTTC. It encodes CASTSTGEPQETQYF.

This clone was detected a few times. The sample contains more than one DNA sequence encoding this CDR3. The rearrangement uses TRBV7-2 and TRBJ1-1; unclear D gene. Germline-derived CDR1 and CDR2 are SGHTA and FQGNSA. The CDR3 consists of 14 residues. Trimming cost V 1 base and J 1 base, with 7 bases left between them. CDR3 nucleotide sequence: TGTGCCAGCAGCTTAGGCGCGGGGAACACTGAAGCTTTCTTT. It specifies CASSLGAGNTEAFF.